This TCR beta chain was documented in a study of blood T cell repertoires in COVID-19. This clone was observed once. Per germline, CDR1 SGHAT and CDR2 FQNNGV. The V gene lost 3 bases and the J gene lost 3 bases, with 15 bases spanning the gap. The CDR3 loop spans 16 amino acids. Using immunoSEQ multiplex PCR, the repertoire was profiled, and TCRdb retains in-frame clones only, with some absent. The table records approximately 300,000 clones, 85% to 90% of them present only once. The clonotype was recovered from a woman under 30 who had recovered from COVID-19. The material sequenced was PBMCs or T cells enriched from blood (not recorded which). This chain joins TRBV11-2 and TRBJ2-1, with a possible D match to TRBD2 (7 bases). CDR3 coding DNA: TGTGCCAGCAGCTTTGACGGCGGGGGCCTCTACAATGAGCAGTTCTTC. It encodes CASSFDGGGLYNEQFF.